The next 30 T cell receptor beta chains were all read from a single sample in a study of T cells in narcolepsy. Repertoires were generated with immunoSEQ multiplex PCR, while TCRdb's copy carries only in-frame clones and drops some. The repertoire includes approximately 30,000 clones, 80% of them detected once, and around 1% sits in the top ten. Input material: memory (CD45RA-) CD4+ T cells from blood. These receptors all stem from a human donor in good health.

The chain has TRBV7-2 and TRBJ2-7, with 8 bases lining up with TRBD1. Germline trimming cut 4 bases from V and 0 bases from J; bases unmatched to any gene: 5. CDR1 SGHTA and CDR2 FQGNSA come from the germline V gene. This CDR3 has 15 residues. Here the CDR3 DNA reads TGTGCCAGCAGCTCCGGGACAGGCAGCTCCTACGAGCAGTACTTC. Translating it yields CASSSGTGSSYEQYF. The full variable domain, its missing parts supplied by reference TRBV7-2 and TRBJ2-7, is GAGVSQSPSNKVTEKGKDVELRCDPISGHTALYWYRQSLGQGLEFLIYFQGNSAPDKSGLPSDRFSAERTGGSVSTLTIQRTQQEDSAVYLCASSSGTGSSYEQYFGPGTRLTVT.

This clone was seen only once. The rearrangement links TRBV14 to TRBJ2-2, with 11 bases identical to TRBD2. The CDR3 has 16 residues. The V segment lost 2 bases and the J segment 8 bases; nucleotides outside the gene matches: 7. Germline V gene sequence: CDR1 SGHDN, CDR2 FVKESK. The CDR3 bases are TGTGCCAGCAGCCAACTAGCGGGGGGCGAGACTGGGGAGCTGTTTTTT. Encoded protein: CASSQLAGGETGELFF.

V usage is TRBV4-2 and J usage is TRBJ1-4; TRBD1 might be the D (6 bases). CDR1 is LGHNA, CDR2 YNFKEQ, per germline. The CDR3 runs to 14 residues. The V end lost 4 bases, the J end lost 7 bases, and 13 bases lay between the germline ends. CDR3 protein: CASSRQVVSEKLFF. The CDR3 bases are TGTGCCAGCAGCCGACAGGTAGTTAGTGAAAAACTGTTTTTT.

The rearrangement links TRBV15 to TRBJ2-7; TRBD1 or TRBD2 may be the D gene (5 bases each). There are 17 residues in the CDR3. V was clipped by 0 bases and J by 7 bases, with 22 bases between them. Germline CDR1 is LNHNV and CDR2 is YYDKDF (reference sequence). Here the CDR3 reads CATSRDVRNRRGREQYF. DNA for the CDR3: TGTGCCACCAGCAGAGACGTCCGGAATAGACGGGGCCGGGAGCAGTACTTC.

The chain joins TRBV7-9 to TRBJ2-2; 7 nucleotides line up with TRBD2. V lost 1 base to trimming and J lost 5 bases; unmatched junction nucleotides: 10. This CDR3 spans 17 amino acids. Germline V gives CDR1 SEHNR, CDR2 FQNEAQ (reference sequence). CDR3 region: CASSLGSGRLETGELFF. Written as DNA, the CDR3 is TGTGCCAGCAGCTTAGGGTCCGGGAGGTTAGAGACCGGGGAGCTGTTTTTT.

The CDR3 loop reads CASSFRTVRRETQYF. The CDR3, as DNA: TGTGCCAGCAGCTTTAGGACAGTTCGTCGGGAGACCCAGTACTTC. This chain connects TRBV5-4 to TRBJ2-5; possibly TRBD1 for D (6 bases). V dropped 2 bases and J dropped 5 bases, with 16 bases sitting between them. Germline loops: CDR1 SGHNT, CDR2 YYREEE (reference sequence). The CDR3 totals 15 residues.

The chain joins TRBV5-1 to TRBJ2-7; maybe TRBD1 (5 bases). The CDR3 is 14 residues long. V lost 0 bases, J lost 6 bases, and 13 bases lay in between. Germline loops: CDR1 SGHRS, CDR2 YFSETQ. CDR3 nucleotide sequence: TGCGCCAGCAGCTTGGAGCAGGGTATCGGCGAGCAGTACTTC. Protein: CASSLEQGIGEQYF.

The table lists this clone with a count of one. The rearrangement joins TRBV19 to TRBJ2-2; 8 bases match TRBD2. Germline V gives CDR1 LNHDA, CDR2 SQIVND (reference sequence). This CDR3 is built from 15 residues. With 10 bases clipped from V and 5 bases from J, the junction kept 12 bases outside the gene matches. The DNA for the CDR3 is TGTGCCACCACTCGCCGGGAGCGGGGGACCGGGGAGCTGTTTTTT. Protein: CATTRRERGTGELFF.

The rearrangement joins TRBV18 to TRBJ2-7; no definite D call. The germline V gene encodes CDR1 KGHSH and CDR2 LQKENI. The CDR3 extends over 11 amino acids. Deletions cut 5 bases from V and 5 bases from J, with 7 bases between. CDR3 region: CASSEFDEQYF. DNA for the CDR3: TGTGCCAGCTCAGAGTTCGACGAGCAGTACTTC.

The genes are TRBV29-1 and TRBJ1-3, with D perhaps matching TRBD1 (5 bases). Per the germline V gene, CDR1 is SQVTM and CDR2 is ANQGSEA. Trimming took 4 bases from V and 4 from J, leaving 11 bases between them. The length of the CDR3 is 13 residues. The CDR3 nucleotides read TGCAGCGTTGTCCAGGGTGCGGGAAACACCATATATTTT. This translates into CSVVQGAGNTIYF.

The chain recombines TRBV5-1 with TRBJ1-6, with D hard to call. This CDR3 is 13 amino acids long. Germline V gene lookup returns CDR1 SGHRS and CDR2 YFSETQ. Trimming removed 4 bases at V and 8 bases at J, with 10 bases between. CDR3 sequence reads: CASSLDWDSPLHF. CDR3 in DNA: TGCGCCAGCAGCCTAGATTGGGATTCACCCCTCCACTTT.

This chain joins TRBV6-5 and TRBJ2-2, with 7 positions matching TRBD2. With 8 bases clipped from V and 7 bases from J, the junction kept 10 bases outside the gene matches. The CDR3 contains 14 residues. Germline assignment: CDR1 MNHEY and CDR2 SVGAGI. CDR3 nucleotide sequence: TGTGCCAGCCGGTTTTGGGGGGGTGACGGGGAGCTGTTTTTT. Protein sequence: CASRFWGGDGELFF.

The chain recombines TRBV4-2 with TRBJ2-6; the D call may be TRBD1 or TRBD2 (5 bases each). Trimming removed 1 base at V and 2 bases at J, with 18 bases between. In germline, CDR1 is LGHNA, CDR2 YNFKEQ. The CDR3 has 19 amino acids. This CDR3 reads CASSQVPISVGAGANVLTF. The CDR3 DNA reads TGTGCCAGCAGCCAAGTTCCGATTAGTGTGGGGGCTGGGGCCAACGTCCTGACTTTC.

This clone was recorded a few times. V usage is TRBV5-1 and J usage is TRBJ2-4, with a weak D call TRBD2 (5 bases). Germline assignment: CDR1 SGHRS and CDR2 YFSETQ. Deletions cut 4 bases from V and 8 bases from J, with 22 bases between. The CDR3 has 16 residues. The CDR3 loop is CASSLGSGFGVDIQYF. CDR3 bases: TGCGCCAGCAGCCTTGGATCGGGGTTTGGGGTCGACATTCAGTACTTC.

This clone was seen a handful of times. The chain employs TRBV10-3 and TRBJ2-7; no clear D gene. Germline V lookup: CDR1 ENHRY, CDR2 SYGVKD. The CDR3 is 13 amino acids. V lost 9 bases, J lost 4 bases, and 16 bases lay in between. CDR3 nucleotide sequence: TGTGCCATTTCCCAACTCACCGAATACGAGCAGTACTTC. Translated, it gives CAISQLTEYEQYF.

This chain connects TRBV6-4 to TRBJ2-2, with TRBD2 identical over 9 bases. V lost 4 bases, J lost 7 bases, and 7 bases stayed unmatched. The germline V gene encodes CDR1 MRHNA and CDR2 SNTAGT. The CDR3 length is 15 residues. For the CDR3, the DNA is TGTGCCAGCAGTGCCCTAGCGGGACCCGGCGGGGAGCTGTTTTTT. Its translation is CASSALAGPGGELFF.

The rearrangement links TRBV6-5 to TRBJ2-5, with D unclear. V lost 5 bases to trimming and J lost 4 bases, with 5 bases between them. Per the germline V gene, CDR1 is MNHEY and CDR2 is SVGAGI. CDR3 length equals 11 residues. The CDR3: CASSNGETQYF. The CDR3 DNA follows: TGTGCCAGCAGTAACGGAGAGACCCAGTACTTC.

The CDR3 loop is CASSEIGQVPYGYTF. The CDR3 DNA is TGTGCCAGCAGTGAAATAGGACAGGTACCCTATGGCTACACCTTC. The V and J genes are TRBV2 and TRBJ1-2, with TRBD1 identical over 7 bases. The J segment lost 4 bases and the V segment lost 2 bases, leaving 7 bases of the junction unmatched. Germline V gene lookup returns CDR1 SNHLY and CDR2 FYNNEI. This CDR3 has 15 amino acids.

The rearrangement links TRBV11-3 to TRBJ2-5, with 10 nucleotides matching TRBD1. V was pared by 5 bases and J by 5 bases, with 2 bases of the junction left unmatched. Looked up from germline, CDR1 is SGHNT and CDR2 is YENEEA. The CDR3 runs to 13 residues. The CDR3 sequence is CASSVGQGETQYF. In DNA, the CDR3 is TGTGCCAGCAGCGTGGGACAGGGGGAGACCCAGTACTTC.

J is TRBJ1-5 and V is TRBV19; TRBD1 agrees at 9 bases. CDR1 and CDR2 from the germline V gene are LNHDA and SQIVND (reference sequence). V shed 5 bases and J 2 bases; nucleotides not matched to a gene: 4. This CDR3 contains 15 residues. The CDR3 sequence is CASSFRQGGNQPQHF. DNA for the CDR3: TGTGCCAGTAGTTTTAGACAGGGGGGCAATCAGCCCCAGCATTTT.

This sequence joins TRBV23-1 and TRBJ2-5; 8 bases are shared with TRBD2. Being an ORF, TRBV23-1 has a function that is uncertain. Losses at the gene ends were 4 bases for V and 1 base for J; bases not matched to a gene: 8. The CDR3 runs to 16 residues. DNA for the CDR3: TGCGCCAGCAGTCCCCCGGGACTAGGAGCCCAAGAGACCCAGTACTTC. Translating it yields CASSPPGLGAQETQYF.

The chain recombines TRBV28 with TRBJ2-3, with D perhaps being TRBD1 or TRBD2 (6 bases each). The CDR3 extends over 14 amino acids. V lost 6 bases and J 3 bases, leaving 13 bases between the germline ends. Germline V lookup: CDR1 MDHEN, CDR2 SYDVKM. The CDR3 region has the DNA TGTGCCAGCAGCCTCGGGGGCAGTACAGATACGCAGTATTTT. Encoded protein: CASSLGGSTDTQYF.

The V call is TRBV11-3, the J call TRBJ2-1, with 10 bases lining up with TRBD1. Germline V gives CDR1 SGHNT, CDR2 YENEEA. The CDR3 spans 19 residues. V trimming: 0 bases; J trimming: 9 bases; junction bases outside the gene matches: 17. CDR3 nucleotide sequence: TGTGCCAGCAGCTTAGATCAGTCCCGGGACAGGGGACTCCAATGTGAGCAGTTCTTC. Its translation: CASSLDQSRDRGLQCEQFF.

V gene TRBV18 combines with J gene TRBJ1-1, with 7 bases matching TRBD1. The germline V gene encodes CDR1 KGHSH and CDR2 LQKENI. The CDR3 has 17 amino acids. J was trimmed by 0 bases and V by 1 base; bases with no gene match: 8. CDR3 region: CASSPQGAGGMNTEAFF. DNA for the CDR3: TGTGCCAGCTCACCACAGGGGGCAGGAGGGATGAACACTGAAGCTTTCTTT.

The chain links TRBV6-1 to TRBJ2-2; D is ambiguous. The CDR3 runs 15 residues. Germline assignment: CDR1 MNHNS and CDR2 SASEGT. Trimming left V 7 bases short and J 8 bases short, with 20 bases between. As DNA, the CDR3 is TGTGCCAGCACCCCACGAGGCACCCGGTCTGGGGAGCTGTTTTTT. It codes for CASTPRGTRSGELFF.

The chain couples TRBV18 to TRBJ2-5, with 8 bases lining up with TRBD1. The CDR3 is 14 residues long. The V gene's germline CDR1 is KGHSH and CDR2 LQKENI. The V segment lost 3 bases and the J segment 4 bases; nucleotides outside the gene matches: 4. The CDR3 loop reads CASSPSGQGETQYF. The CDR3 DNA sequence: TGTGCCAGCTCACCCTCCGGACAGGGAGAGACCCAGTACTTC. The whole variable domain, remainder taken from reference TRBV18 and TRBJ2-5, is NAGVMQNPRHLVRRRGQEARLRCSPMKGHSHVYWYRQLPEEGLKFMVYLQKENIIDESGMPKERFSAEFPKEGPSILRIQQVVRGDSAAYFCASSPSGQGETQYFGPGTRLLVL.

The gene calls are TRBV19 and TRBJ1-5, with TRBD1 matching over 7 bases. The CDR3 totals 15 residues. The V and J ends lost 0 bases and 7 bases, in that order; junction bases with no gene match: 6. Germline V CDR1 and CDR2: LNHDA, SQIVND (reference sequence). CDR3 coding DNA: TGTGCCAGTAGTATAGATTCCAGGGGGGGCCAGCCCCAGCATTTT. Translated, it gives CASSIDSRGGQPQHF.

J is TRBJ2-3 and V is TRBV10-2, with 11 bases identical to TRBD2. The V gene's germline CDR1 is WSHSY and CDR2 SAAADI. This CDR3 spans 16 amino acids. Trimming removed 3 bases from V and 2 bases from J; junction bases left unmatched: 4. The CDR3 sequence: CASSDWTSGFTDTQYF. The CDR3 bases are TGCGCCAGCAGTGATTGGACTAGCGGGTTCACAGATACGCAGTATTTT.

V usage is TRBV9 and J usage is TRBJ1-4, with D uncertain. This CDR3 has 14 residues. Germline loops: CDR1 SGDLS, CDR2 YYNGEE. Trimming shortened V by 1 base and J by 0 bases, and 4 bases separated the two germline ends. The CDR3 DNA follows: TGTGCCAGCAGCGTAAGTCCAACTAATGAAAAACTGTTTTTT. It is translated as CASSVSPTNEKLFF. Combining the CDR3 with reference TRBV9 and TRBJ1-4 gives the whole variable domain DSGVTQTPKHLITATGQRVTLRCSPRSGDLSVYWYQQSLDQGLQFLIQYYNGEERAKGNILERFSAQQFPDLHSELNLSSLELGDSALYFCASSVSPTNEKLFFGSGTQLSVL.

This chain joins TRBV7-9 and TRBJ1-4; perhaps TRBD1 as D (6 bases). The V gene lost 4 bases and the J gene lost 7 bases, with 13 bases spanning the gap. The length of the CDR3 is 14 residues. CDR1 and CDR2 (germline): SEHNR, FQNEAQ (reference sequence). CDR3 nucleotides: TGTGCCAGCAGCTCGACCGAAGGGGGTGAAAAACTGTTTTTT. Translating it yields CASSSTEGGEKLFF. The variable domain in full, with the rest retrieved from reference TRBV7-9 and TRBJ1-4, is DTGVSQNPRHKITKRGQNVTFRCDPISEHNRLYWYRQTLGQGPEFLTYFQNEAQLEKSRLLSDRFSAERPKGSFSTLEIQRTEQGDSAMYLCASSSTEGGEKLFFGSGTQLSVL.